This TCR beta chain was sequenced in a study of T-cell reconstitution after alpha-beta-depleted transplantation in children. Using unique molecular identifiers, the investigators prepared the TCRbeta library. TCRdb independently ran MiXCR on the PCR reads; one entry per CDR3 protein. The sample lists approximately 270,000 distinct CDR3 sequences; 24% were seen once. This clonotype has just a few counts. The antigen is undetermined. Whole-study findings and limits: Newly generated T cells supplied most T-cell counts and diversity one year post-transplant. At around two months after transplant, the alpha-beta T cells were reportedly derived from several hundred expanded clones that came from non-depleted graft cells. Some patients owed their high day-60 TCRbeta diversity to surviving recipient T cells and thymic progenitors.

CDR3 length: 14 residues. Trimming cost V 5 bases and J 2 bases, with 12 bases left between them. This clonotype originated in a female patient between 2 and 10 years old who had a stem cell transplant for congenital amegakaryocytic thrombocytopenia, so the T cells may come from the graft donor. This chain joins TRBV12-3 or TRBV12-4 and TRBJ1-2; no reliable D call. The source was PBMCs, mostly from graft donor cells, collected 360 days after TCRalphabeta/CD19-depleted stem cell transplant. CDR3 loop: CASSQWTQNYGYTF. CDR3 nucleotides: TGTGCCAGCAGTCAATGGACGCAAAACTATGGCTACACCTTC.